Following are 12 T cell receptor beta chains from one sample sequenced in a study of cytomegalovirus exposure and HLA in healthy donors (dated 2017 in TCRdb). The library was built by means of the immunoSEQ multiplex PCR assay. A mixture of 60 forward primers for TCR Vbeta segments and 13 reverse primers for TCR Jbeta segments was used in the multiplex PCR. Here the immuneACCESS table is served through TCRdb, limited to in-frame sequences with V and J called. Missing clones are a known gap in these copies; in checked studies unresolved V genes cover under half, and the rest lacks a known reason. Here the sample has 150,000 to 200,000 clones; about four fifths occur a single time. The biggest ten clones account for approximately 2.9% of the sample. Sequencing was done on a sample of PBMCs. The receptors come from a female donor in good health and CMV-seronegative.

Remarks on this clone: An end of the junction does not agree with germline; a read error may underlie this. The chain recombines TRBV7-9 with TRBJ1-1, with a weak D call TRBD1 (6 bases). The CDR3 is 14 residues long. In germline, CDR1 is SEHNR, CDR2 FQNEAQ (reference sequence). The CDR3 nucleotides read TGTTCCAGCAGCTTAGAACAGGGGAACACTGAAGCTTTCTTT. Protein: CSSSLEQGNTEAFF.

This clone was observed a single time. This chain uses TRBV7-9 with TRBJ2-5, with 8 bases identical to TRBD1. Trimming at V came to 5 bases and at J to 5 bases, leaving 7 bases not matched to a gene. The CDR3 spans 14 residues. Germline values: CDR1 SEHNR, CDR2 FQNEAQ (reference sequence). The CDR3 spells CASSNSGGQETQYF. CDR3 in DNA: TGTGCCAGCAGCAACTCAGGGGGCCAGGAGACCCAGTACTTC. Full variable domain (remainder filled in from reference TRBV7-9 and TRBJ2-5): DTGVSQNPRHKITKRGQNVTFRCDPISEHNRLYWYRQTLGQGPEFLTYFQNEAQLEKSRLLSDRFSAERPKGSFSTLEIQRTEQGDSAMYLCASSNSGGQETQYFGPGTRLLVL.

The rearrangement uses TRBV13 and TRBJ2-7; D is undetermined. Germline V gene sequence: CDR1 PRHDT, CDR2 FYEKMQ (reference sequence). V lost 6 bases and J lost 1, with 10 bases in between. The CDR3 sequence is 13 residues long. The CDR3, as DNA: TGTGCCAGCAGACCTCCCGGTTCCTACGAGCAGTACTTC. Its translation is CASRPPGSYEQYF.

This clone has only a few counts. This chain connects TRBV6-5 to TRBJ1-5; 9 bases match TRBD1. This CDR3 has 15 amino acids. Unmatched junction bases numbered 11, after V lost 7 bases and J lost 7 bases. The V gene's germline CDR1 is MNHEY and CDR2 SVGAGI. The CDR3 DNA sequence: TGTGCCAGCAATAAGGGACAGGGAATGGGGCAGCCCCAGCATTTT. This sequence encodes CASNKGQGMGQPQHF.

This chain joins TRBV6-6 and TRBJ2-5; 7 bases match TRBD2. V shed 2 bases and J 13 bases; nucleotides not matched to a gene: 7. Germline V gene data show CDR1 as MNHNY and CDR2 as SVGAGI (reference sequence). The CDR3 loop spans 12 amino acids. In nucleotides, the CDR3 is TGTGCCAGCAGTTACGAGTTGGGCGGGAGGTACTTC. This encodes CASSYELGGRYF.

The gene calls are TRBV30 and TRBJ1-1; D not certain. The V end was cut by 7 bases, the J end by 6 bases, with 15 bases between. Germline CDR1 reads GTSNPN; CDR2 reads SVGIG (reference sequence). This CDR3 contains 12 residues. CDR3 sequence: CALDRRGPEAFF. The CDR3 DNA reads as TGTGCCTTGGATCGCCGGGGTCCTGAAGCTTTCTTT.

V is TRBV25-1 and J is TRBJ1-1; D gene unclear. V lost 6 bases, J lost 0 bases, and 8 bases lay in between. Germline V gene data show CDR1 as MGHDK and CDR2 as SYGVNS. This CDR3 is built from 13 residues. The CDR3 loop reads CASSVELNTEAFF. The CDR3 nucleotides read TGTGCCAGCAGCGTTGAGTTGAACACTGAAGCTTTCTTT.

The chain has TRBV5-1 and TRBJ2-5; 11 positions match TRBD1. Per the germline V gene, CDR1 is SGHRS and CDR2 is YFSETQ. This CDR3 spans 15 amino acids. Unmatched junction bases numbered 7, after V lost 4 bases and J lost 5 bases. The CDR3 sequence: CASSLGQGGMETQYF. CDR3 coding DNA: TGCGCCAGCAGCCTGGGACAGGGGGGAATGGAGACCCAGTACTTC.

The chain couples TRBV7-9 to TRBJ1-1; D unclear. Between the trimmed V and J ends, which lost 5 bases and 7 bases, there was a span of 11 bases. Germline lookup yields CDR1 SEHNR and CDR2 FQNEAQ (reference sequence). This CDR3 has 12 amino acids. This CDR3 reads CASSNREYEAFF. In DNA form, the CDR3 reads TGTGCCAGCAGCAACCGGGAATATGAAGCTTTCTTT.

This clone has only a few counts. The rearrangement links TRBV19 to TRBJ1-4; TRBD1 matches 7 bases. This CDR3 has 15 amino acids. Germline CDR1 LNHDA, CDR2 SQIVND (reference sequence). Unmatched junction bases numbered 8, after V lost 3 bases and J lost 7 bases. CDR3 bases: TGTGCCAGTAGTATGCTGGGGACAGAGACTGAAAAACTGTTTTTT. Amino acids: CASSMLGTETEKLFF.

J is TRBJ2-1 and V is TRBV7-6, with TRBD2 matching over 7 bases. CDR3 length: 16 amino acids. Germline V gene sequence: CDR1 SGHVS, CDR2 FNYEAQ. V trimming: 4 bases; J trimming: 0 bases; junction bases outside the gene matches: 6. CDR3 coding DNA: TGTGCCAGCAGCTCTCGAGCGGGGAGCTCCTACAATGAGCAGTTCTTC. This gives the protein CASSSRAGSSYNEQFF. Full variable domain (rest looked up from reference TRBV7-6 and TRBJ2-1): GAGVSQSPRYKVTKRGQDVALRCDPISGHVSLYWYRQALGQGPEFLTYFNYEAQQDKSGLPNDRFSAERPEGSISTLTIQRTEQRDSAMYRCASSSRAGSSYNEQFFGPGTRLTVL.

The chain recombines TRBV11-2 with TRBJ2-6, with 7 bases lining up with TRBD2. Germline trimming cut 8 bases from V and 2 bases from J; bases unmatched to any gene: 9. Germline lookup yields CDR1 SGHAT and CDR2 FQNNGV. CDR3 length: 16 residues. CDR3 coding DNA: TGTGCCAGCCGCAAATGGGGGGGGGCTGGGGCCAACGTCCTGACTTTC. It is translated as CASRKWGGAGANVLTF.